A single sample is the source of the 7 T cell receptor beta chains below, sequenced in a study of blood T cell repertoires in COVID-19. Measured with immunoSEQ multiplex PCR; TCRdb has only the in-frame clones, and not every one. This table holds some 140,000 clones, about 73% found once. Sequenced input: peripheral blood. Source of these receptors: a man at least 80 years old with acute or convalescent COVID-19.

The chain links TRBV11-2 to TRBJ2-5; 7 bases are shared with TRBD2. The length of the CDR3 is 15 residues. J was trimmed by 4 bases and V by 5 bases; bases with no gene match: 10. CDR1 is SGHAT, CDR2 FQNNGV, per germline. The CDR3 sequence: CASSLLFPGGETQYF. For the CDR3, the DNA is TGTGCCAGCAGCCTCCTTTTTCCGGGGGGAGAGACCCAGTACTTC.

This sequence joins TRBV15 and TRBJ2-2, with TRBD2 matching 8 bases. Germline V gene data show CDR1 as LNHNV and CDR2 as YYDKDF (reference sequence). The CDR3 is 14 residues long. Trimming at V came to 3 bases and at J to 7 bases, leaving 4 bases not matched to a gene. CDR3 DNA: TGTGCCACCAGCAGGCAAGGGACTAGCGGGGAGCTGTTTTTT. It encodes CATSRQGTSGELFF.

This chain joins TRBV2 and TRBJ2-2, with D unresolved. The CDR3 sequence is 15 residues long. Trimming took off 8 bases at V and 0 bases at J, with 13 bases between the two ends. Germline CDR1 SNHLY, CDR2 FYNNEI. CDR3 protein: CASSSLGPNTGELFF. In DNA form, the CDR3 reads TGTGCCAGCTCATCACTGGGCCCGAACACCGGGGAGCTGTTTTTT.

The chain recombines TRBV5-1 with TRBJ2-1; perhaps TRBD2 as D (5 bases). Looked up from germline, CDR1 is SGHRS and CDR2 is YFSETQ. CDR3 length: 14 amino acids. The V end lost 1 base, the J end lost 2 bases, and 7 bases lay between the germline ends. CDR3 region: CASSLTLAYNEQFF. The CDR3 nucleotides are TGCGCCAGCAGCTTGACACTAGCCTACAATGAGCAGTTCTTC.

The chain carries TRBV5-6 and TRBJ2-5; 9 nucleotides agree with TRBD2. The junction had 5 bases not matched to a gene; V was cut back by 3 bases and J by 2 bases. Germline V CDR1 and CDR2: SGHDT, YYEEEE. This CDR3 is 15 amino acids long. The CDR3 DNA is TGTGCCAGCAGCTGGATAGCGGGGGCACAAGAGACCCAGTACTTC. This sequence encodes CASSWIAGAQETQYF.

The CDR3 DNA reads as TGTGCCAGCAGTGCTAGCGGGGGGCTGTCGGGGACCGGGGAGCTGTTTTTT. Its protein is CASSASGGLSGTGELFF. This rearrangement joins TRBV27 to TRBJ2-2, with 11 bases that match TRBD2. V dropped 5 bases and J dropped 5; count of bases not matched to a gene: 10. The CDR3 totals 17 residues. CDR1 is MNHEY and CDR2 is SMNVEV in the germline V gene (reference sequence).

V usage is TRBV5-1 and J usage is TRBJ2-7; no clear D. Per germline, CDR1 SGHRS and CDR2 YFSETQ. V was cut by 4 bases and J by 3 bases, with 11 bases left in between. This CDR3 is 13 amino acids long. CDR3 DNA sequence: TGCGCCAGCAGCCTATATCCTAACTACGAGCAGTACTTC. Its translation is CASSLYPNYEQYF.